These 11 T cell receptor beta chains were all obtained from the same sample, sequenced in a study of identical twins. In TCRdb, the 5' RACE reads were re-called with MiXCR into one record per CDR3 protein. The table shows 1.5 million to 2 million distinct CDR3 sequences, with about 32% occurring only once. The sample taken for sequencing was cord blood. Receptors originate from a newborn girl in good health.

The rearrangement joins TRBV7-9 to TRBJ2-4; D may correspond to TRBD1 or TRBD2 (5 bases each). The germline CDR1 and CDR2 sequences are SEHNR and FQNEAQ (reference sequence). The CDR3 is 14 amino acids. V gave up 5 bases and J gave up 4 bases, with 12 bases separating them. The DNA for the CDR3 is TGTGCCAGCAGCCGGGACGGCGATAAAAACATTCAGTACTTC. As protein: CASSRDGDKNIQYF.

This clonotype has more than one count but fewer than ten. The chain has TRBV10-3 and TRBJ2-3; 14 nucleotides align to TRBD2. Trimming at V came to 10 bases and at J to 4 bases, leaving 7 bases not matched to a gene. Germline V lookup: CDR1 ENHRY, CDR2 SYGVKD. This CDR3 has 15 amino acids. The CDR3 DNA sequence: TGTGCCACGGGGACTAGCGGGAGTCTCGCAGATACGCAGTATTTT. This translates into CATGTSGSLADTQYF.

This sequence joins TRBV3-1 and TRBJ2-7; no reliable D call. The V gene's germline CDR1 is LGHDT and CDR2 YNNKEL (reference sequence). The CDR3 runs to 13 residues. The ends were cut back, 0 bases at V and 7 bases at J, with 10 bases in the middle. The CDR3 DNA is TGTGCCAGCAGCCAAGAGGTCTACAATGAGCAGTACTTC. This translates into CASSQEVYNEQYF.

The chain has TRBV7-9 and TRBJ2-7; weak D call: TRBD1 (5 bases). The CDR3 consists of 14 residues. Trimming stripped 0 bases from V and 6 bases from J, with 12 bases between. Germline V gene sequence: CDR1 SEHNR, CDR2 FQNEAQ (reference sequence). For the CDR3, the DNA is TGTGCCAGCAGCTTAGCTGGCAGGGTGAGCGAGCAGTACTTC. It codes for CASSLAGRVSEQYF.

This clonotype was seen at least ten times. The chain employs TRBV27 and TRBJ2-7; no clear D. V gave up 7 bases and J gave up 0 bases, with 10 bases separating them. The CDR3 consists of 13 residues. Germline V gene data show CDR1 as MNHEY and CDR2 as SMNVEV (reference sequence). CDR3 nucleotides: TGTGCCAGCACCCCGGACGGCTCCTACGAGCAGTACTTC. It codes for CASTPDGSYEQYF.

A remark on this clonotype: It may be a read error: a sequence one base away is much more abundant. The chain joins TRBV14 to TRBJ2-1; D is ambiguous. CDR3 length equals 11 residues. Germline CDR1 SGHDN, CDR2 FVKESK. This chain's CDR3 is CASSPYKEQFF. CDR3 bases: TGTGCCAGCAGCCCCTACAAAGAGCAGTTCTTC.

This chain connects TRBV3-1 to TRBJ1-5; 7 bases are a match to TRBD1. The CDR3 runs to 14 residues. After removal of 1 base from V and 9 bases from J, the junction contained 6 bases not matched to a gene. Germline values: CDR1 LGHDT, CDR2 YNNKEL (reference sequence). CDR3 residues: CASSQAGGGWPQHF. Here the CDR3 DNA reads TGTGCCAGCAGCCAAGCAGGGGGGGGCTGGCCCCAGCATTTT. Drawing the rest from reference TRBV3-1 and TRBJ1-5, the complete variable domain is DTAVSQTPKYLVTQMGNDKSIKCEQNLGHDTMYWYKQDSKKFLKIMFSYNNKELIINETVPNRFSPKSPDKAHLNLHINSLELGDSAVYFCASSQAGGGWPQHFGDGTRLSIL.

CDR3 protein: CASSLKGAGPTDTQYF. The CDR3 DNA follows: TGTGCCAGCAGCTTGAAGGGGGCGGGCCCCACAGATACGCAGTATTTT. The V and J genes are TRBV7-9 and TRBJ2-3; TRBD1 agrees at 7 bases. The CDR3 covers 16 residues. The ends lost 3 bases at V and 2 bases at J; junction bases unmatched: 8. Germline V CDR1 and CDR2: SEHNR, FQNEAQ (reference sequence).

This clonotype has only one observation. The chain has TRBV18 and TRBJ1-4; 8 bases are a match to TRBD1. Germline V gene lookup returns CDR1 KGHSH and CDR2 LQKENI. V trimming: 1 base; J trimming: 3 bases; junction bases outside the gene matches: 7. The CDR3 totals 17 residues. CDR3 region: CASSPLLLQGANEKLFF. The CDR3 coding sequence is TGTGCCAGCTCACCACTATTACTACAGGGGGCTAATGAAAAACTGTTTTTT.

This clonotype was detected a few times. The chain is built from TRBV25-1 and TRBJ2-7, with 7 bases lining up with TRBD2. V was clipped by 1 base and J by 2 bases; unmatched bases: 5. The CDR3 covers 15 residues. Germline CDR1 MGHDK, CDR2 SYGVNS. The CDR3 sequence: CASSESDSGPYEQYF. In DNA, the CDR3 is TGTGCCAGCAGTGAATCGGATAGCGGGCCCTACGAGCAGTACTTC.

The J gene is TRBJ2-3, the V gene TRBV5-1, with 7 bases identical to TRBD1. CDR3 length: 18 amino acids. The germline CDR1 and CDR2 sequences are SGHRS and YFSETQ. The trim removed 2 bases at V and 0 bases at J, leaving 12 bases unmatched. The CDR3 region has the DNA TGCGCCAGCAGCTTAGGTCAGGACGCACAGGGGAGCACAGATACGCAGTATTTT. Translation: CASSLGQDAQGSTDTQYF.